These 15 T cell receptor beta chains were sequenced from one sample in a study of blood T cell repertoires in COVID-19. Assay used: immunoSEQ multiplex PCR; TCRdb lists only in-frame clones, some missing. The sample includes roughly 190,000 clones, 70% to 85% seen only once; the top ten take approximately 3%. The sequenced material came from PBMCs or T cells enriched from blood (not recorded which). The receptors were sampled from a woman aged 25 to 39 who had recovered from COVID-19.

The genes are TRBV6-2 or TRBV6-3 and TRBJ2-7; D is ambiguous. The CDR3 loop spans 12 amino acids. Germline V gene lookup returns CDR1 MNHEY and CDR2 SVGEGT. The V gene lost 6 bases and the J gene lost 6 bases, with 12 bases spanning the gap. The DNA for the CDR3 is TGTGCCAGCAGCCAGACTTTCGGCGAGCAGTACGTC. This translates into CASSQTFGEQYV.

The J gene is TRBJ2-5, the V gene TRBV3-1 (or the pseudogene TRBV3-2), with TRBD2 as a possible D gene (5 bases). The ends were cut back, 5 bases at V and 7 bases at J, with 17 bases in the middle. Germline CDR1 reads LGHDT; CDR2 reads YNNKEL (reference sequence). This CDR3 is built from 14 residues. CDR3 DNA sequence: TGTGCCAGCAGCATCATCGAGGGTCGGGGGACCCAGTACTTC. Protein: CASSIIEGRGTQYF.

The chain employs TRBV5-1 and TRBJ2-3, with 12 nucleotides matching TRBD2. Germline V gene lookup returns CDR1 SGHRS and CDR2 YFSETQ. Trimming took 4 bases from V and 5 from J; bases not matched to a gene: 8. This CDR3 is built from 16 residues. CDR3 DNA sequence: TGCGCCAGCAGCATCACTAGCGGGGGGTCCGGAGATACGCAGTATTTT. This gives the protein CASSITSGGSGDTQYF.

V usage is TRBV9 and J usage is TRBJ1-2, with 8 bases that match TRBD1. This CDR3 spans 14 amino acids. The V segment lost 3 bases and the J segment 3 bases; nucleotides outside the gene matches: 4. CDR1 is SGDLS, CDR2 YYNGEE, per germline. CDR3 nucleotide sequence: TGTGCCAGCAGCGCCGGGACAGGACACTATGGCTACACCTTC. Protein: CASSAGTGHYGYTF.

The table lists this clone with a count of one. The V gene is TRBV5-4, the J gene TRBJ1-1; D gene unclear. CDR3 length equals 15 residues. Germline CDR1 reads SGHNT; CDR2 reads YYREEE (reference sequence). Trimming pared 0 bases from V and 1 base from J, leaving 10 bases between. In nucleotides, the CDR3 is TGTGCCAGCAGCTTGGAGATTTCGAGGAACACTGAAGCTTTCTTT. Protein: CASSLEISRNTEAFF.

The chain couples TRBV7-3 to TRBJ1-2; 9 bases align to TRBD1. Germline-derived CDR1 and CDR2 are SGHTA and FQGTGA. The V segment lost 0 bases and the J segment 1 base; nucleotides outside the gene matches: 0. The CDR3 runs to 15 residues. The CDR3, as DNA: TGTGCCAGCAGCTTAACGGGACAGGGTAACTATGGCTACACCTTC. This translates into CASSLTGQGNYGYTF.

The V and J genes are TRBV10-1 and TRBJ1-5, with a weak D call TRBD1 (6 bases). Deletions cut 3 bases from V and 4 bases from J, with 7 bases between. Germline values: CDR1 WNHNN, CDR2 SYGVQD (reference sequence). There are 13 residues in the CDR3. In nucleotides, the CDR3 is TGCGCCAGCAGTGAAAGGGGGAATCAGCCCCAGCATTTT. Translated, it gives CASSERGNQPQHF.

This rearrangement joins TRBV12-3 or TRBV12-4 to TRBJ2-5, with TRBD1 as a possible D gene (5 bases). V was trimmed by 6 bases and J by 5 bases, leaving 13 bases between them. The CDR3 is made up of 13 amino acids. The CDR3 sequence is CASSRTRRETQYF. The CDR3 DNA is TGTGCCAGCAGCAGGACACGGCGGGAGACCCAGTACTTC.

The chain is built from TRBV10-3 and TRBJ1-1; TRBD1 matches 7 bases. This CDR3 region has 18 residues. Looked up from germline, CDR1 is ENHRY and CDR2 is SYGVKD. Trimming removed 7 bases from V and 5 bases from J; junction bases left unmatched: 22. CDR3 in DNA: TGTGCCATCATCCGACTGACAGGGCACCTACCTTCGGGGACTGAAGCTTTCTTT. Translation gives CAIIRLTGHLPSGTEAFF.

The chain links TRBV28 to TRBJ1-1; D is perhaps TRBD1 (6 bases). V lost 4 bases and J lost 4, with 16 bases in between. Germline V gene lookup returns CDR1 MDHEN and CDR2 SYDVKM. The CDR3 sequence is 15 residues long. CDR3 bases: TGTGCCAGCAGTTCTCTGGCAGGGGCGCTCACTGAAGCTTTCTTT. Protein sequence: CASSSLAGALTEAFF.

The chain employs TRBV3-1 (or the pseudogene TRBV3-2) and TRBJ2-7; D is possibly TRBD2 (6 bases). Germline V lookup: CDR1 LGHDT, CDR2 YNNKEL (reference sequence). CDR3 size: 15 residues. V was pared by 4 bases and J by 3 bases, with 16 bases between. Written as DNA, the CDR3 is TGTGCCAGCAGCCTCGGGGGTGAGGTGGGCTACGAGCAGTACGTC. This codes for CASSLGGEVGYEQYV.

The V and J genes are TRBV30 and TRBJ1-6, with D possibly being TRBD1 (6 bases). V lost 0 bases to trimming and J lost 8 bases, with 14 bases between them. The germline gives CDR1 GTSNPN, CDR2 SVGIG (reference sequence). The CDR3 is 15 residues long. The CDR3 nucleotides read TGTGCCTGGAGTGTACGGGGCAGGGGAGATTCACCCCTCCACTTT. Protein sequence: CAWSVRGRGDSPLHF.

The CDR3 nucleotides are TGTGCCAGCAGCGCAACTAGCGGCTACACAGATACGCAGTATTTT. Translated, it gives CASSATSGYTDTQYF. The J gene is TRBJ2-3, the V gene TRBV6-4; TRBD2 agrees at 8 bases. CDR3 length equals 15 residues. The trim removed 6 bases at V and 2 bases at J, leaving 7 bases unmatched. Per germline, CDR1 MRHNA and CDR2 SNTAGT.

The chain employs TRBV29-1 and TRBJ2-1, with TRBD2 matching over 10 bases. Germline values: CDR1 SQVTM, CDR2 ANQGSEA. After removal of 6 bases from V and 9 bases from J, the junction contained 11 bases not matched to a gene. There are 14 residues in the CDR3. CDR3 DNA sequence: TGCAGCGTCGGTACCAGCGGGGGGGCCGGTGAGCAGTTCTTC. It encodes CSVGTSGGAGEQFF.

The rearrangement uses TRBV5-1 and TRBJ1-2; D remains ambiguous. The CDR3 contains 14 residues. Trimming cost V 0 bases and J 7 bases, with 13 bases left between them. The germline V gene has CDR1 SGHRS and CDR2 YFSETQ. The CDR3 region has the DNA TGCGCCAGCAGCTTGGCCCAGGATGGTGGTGGCTACACCTTC. Its protein is CASSLAQDGGGYTF.